This entry lists 25 T cell receptor beta chains sequenced from one sample in a study of beta chain features in type 1 diabetes. Reverse transcribing all isolated RNA meant expressed TCRB transcripts were sequenced. The method was immunoSEQ multiplex PCR; TCRdb's version includes in-frame clones alone and lacks a portion of them. In the table there are some 270,000 clones, under 8.5% of which are singletons. Sample: central memory CD4+ T cells from blood. The receptors originated from a woman aged 18-29 years in good health.

The chain is built from TRBV18 and TRBJ1-2; D gene unclear. The CDR3 consists of 12 residues. The germline V gene has CDR1 KGHSH and CDR2 LQKENI. The germline V and J ends were trimmed by 2 bases and 7 bases, with 8 bases remaining between them. For the CDR3, the DNA is TGTGCCAGCTCACCAATAGGCGGTGGCTACACCTTC. Residues: CASSPIGGGYTF.

This chain links TRBV27 with TRBJ2-4; 8 nucleotides agree with TRBD2. The CDR3 consists of 15 residues. The V gene end was trimmed by 5 bases and the J gene end by 5 bases; junction bases not matched to a gene: 8. Germline assignment: CDR1 MNHEY and CDR2 SMNVEV (reference sequence). The CDR3 DNA reads as TGTGCCAGCAGTAAATATCCGGGACTAGAAAACATTCAGTACTTC. Its translation: CASSKYPGLENIQYF.

This clone is medium-sized in the sample. The V and J genes are TRBV7-9 and TRBJ1-1; D may be TRBD1 (5 bases). Germline lookup yields CDR1 SEHNR and CDR2 FQNEAQ (reference sequence). The length of the CDR3 is 14 residues. Trimming removed 4 bases at V and 1 base at J, with 10 bases between. In DNA, the CDR3 is TGTGCCAGCAGCTCCCGGACACCGAACACTGAAGCTTTCTTT. Its translation is CASSSRTPNTEAFF. The full variable domain, its missing parts supplied by reference TRBV7-9 and TRBJ1-1, is DTGVSQNPRHKITKRGQNVTFRCDPISEHNRLYWYRQTLGQGPEFLTYFQNEAQLEKSRLLSDRFSAERPKGSFSTLEIQRTEQGDSAMYLCASSSRTPNTEAFFGQGTRLTVV.

This rearrangement joins TRBV7-9 to TRBJ2-7; no definite D call. V shed 4 bases and J shed 3 bases, with 13 bases lying between them. The V gene's germline CDR1 is SEHNR and CDR2 FQNEAQ (reference sequence). This CDR3 has 14 residues. CDR3 sequence (DNA): TGTGCCAGCAGCTCAAGGGCGATAGTCTACGAGCAGTACTTC. Protein product: CASSSRAIVYEQYF.

The chain links TRBV7-3 to TRBJ1-4, with D tentatively TRBD1 (5 bases). Germline loops: CDR1 SGHTA, CDR2 FQGTGA. V was cut by 0 bases and J by 7 bases, with 15 bases left in between. The CDR3 runs to 16 residues. The CDR3 nucleotides are TGTGCCAGCAGCTTAACAGGCGGCCGGGACGGTGAAAAACTGTTTTTT. Translation: CASSLTGGRDGEKLFF.

V gene TRBV19 combines with J gene TRBJ1-2, with D maybe TRBD1 (5 bases). CDR1 is LNHDA, CDR2 SQIVND, per germline (reference sequence). V lost 7 bases, J lost 6 bases, and 15 bases lay in between. CDR3 length: 13 amino acids. The CDR3 region has the DNA TGTGCCAGTATGGGGCCCATCAGGGATGGCTACACCTTC. This translates into CASMGPIRDGYTF.

This clone was observed a handful of times. Different DNA sequences within this sample yield the same CDR3. The chain links TRBV6-5 to TRBJ1-2; D is uncertain. The CDR3 totals 13 residues. Trimming cost V 2 bases and J 2 bases, with 6 bases left between them. The V gene's germline CDR1 is MNHEY and CDR2 SVGAGI. CDR3 coding DNA: TGTGCCAGCAGTTACCAAGGGAACTATGGCTACACCTTC. Its protein is CASSYQGNYGYTF.

The V gene is TRBV30, the J gene TRBJ2-5; 7 bases fit TRBD2. The J call may be mistaken, given a closer DNA end match to TRBJ2-7. The germline gives CDR1 GTSNPN, CDR2 SVGIG (reference sequence). The CDR3 runs to 13 residues. The CDR3: CAWNEGGSYEQYF. In DNA, the CDR3 is TGTGCCTGGAACGAAGGCGGGAGTTACGAGCAGTACTTC.

In this sample, this clone turned up many times. Being one base from a much bigger clone, this may be a read error. Other DNA sequences of this sample code for an identical CDR3. This chain uses TRBV11-3 with TRBJ2-3; maybe TRBD2 (5 bases). Germline V gene lookup returns CDR1 SGHNT and CDR2 YENEEA. This CDR3 spans 14 amino acids. Between the trimmed V and J ends, which lost 3 bases and 2 bases, there was a span of 9 bases. The CDR3 DNA sequence: TGTGCCAGCAGCTTGGACGGGAACACAGATACGCAGTATTTT. This translates into CASSLDGNTDTQYF.

This sequence joins TRBV5-4 and TRBJ2-5; TRBD2 might be the D (6 bases). CDR3 size: 16 residues. The V end was cut by 4 bases, the J end by 3 bases, with 19 bases between. Germline V gives CDR1 SGHNT, CDR2 YYREEE (reference sequence). Written as DNA, the CDR3 is TGTGCCAGCAGCCAAGGGGACGGCGGGGCGGAAGAGACCCAGTACTTC. This sequence encodes CASSQGDGGAEETQYF.

The chain couples TRBV6-5 to TRBJ1-1, with D possibly matching TRBD1 (6 bases). The CDR3 length is 16 residues. Germline V CDR1 and CDR2: MNHEY, SVGAGI. Trimming took off 4 bases at V and 0 bases at J, with 15 bases between the two ends. The CDR3 is CASSSSQGRMNTEAFF. CDR3 bases: TGTGCCAGCAGTTCATCACAGGGTAGGATGAACACTGAAGCTTTCTTT.

This clone has more than one count but fewer than ten. The rearrangement links TRBV11-2 to TRBJ2-4; D not resolved. V lost 5 bases, J lost 2 bases, and 13 bases lay in between. Germline V gene lookup returns CDR1 SGHAT and CDR2 FQNNGV. The CDR3 spans 15 residues. The CDR3 protein is CASSPLIGPKNIQYF. DNA of the CDR3: TGTGCCAGCAGCCCCCTGATCGGGCCCAAAAACATTCAGTACTTC.

This clone was observed a few times. The chain uses TRBV7-2 and TRBJ1-1, with D perhaps TRBD1 (5 bases). V was clipped by 0 bases and J by 7 bases, with 12 bases between them. Germline V gene lookup returns CDR1 SGHTA and CDR2 FQGNSA. There are 14 residues in the CDR3. The CDR3, as DNA: TGTGCCAGCAGCTTAGCGTCGGCGCAGGGTGAAGCTTTCTTT. Translating gives CASSLASAQGEAFF. Full variable domain (missing parts from reference TRBV7-2 and TRBJ1-1): GAGVSQSPSNKVTEKGKDVELRCDPISGHTALYWYRQSLGQGLEFLIYFQGNSAPDKSGLPSDRFSAERTGGSVSTLTIQRTQQEDSAVYLCASSLASAQGEAFFGQGTRLTVV.

The chain links TRBV7-2 to TRBJ2-3; no clear D. V was cut by 2 bases and J by 2 bases, with 11 bases left in between. The V gene's germline CDR1 is SGHTA and CDR2 FQGNSA. The CDR3 extends over 15 amino acids. CDR3 DNA: TGTGCCAGCAGCTTATACGGGTACGACACAGATACGCAGTATTTT. It encodes CASSLYGYDTDTQYF.

V is TRBV11-3 and J is TRBJ2-7; D is unclear. Trimming removed 3 bases from V and 5 bases from J, with 11 bases in between. The CDR3 length is 13 residues. Looked up from germline, CDR1 is SGHNT and CDR2 is YENEEA. The CDR3 is CASSFWGGHEQYV. The CDR3 region has the DNA TGTGCCAGCAGCTTCTGGGGTGGTCACGAGCAGTACGTC.

The chain joins TRBV7-2 to TRBJ1-4; TRBD1 matches 7 bases. J gave up 3 bases and V 4 bases, and 8 bases lay outside the gene matches. CDR1 is SGHTA and CDR2 is FQGNSA in the germline V gene. There are 16 residues in the CDR3. CDR3 amino acids: CASSSRLGQSNEKLFF. Written as DNA, the CDR3 is TGTGCCAGCAGCTCCCGCCTGGGACAGTCTAATGAAAAACTGTTTTTT.

The rearrangement uses TRBV27 and TRBJ2-1, with D hard to call. The germline gives CDR1 MNHEY, CDR2 SMNVEV (reference sequence). Trimming stripped 5 bases from V and 0 bases from J, with 14 bases between. The CDR3 covers 16 residues. CDR3 in DNA: TGTGCCAGCAGTACGCCGATTCGGAGCTCCTACAATGAGCAGTTCTTC. Its translation: CASSTPIRSSYNEQFF.

This clone was picked up a small number of times. The chain combines TRBV7-9 with TRBJ1-4; D possibly corresponds to TRBD1 (5 bases). V shed 5 bases and J shed 8 bases, with 18 bases lying between them. The CDR3 is 15 residues long. Germline loops: CDR1 SEHNR, CDR2 FQNEAQ (reference sequence). CDR3 loop: CASSPQLGTGEKLFF. The CDR3 DNA is TGTGCCAGCAGCCCCCAATTAGGGACCGGGGAAAAACTGTTTTTT.

This clone was seen more than once but under ten times. The gene calls are TRBV11-3 and TRBJ2-7; 7 bases are a match to TRBD1. The trim removed 5 bases at V and 3 bases at J, leaving 7 bases unmatched. The CDR3 is 14 residues long. In germline, CDR1 is SGHNT, CDR2 YENEEA. In nucleotides, the CDR3 is TGTGCCAGCAGCCGAGGGACAGCGATCTACGAGCAGTACTTC. Translated, it gives CASSRGTAIYEQYF. The variable domain in full, with the rest retrieved from reference TRBV11-3 and TRBJ2-7, is EAGVVQSPRYKIIEKKQPVAFWCNPISGHNTLYWYLQNLGQGPELLIRYENEEAVDDSQLPKDRFSAERLKGVDSTLKIQPAELGDSAVYLCASSRGTAIYEQYFGPGTRLTVT.

V is TRBV4-1 and J is TRBJ1-2; perhaps TRBD1 as D (5 bases). The germline V gene encodes CDR1 MGHRA and CDR2 YSYEKL. The ends were cut back, 0 bases at V and 8 bases at J, with 10 bases in the middle. CDR3 length equals 13 residues. This CDR3 reads CASSQDREGGYTF. The CDR3 DNA is TGCGCCAGCAGCCAAGACAGGGAGGGAGGCTACACCTTC.

This clone came up a few times. J is TRBJ1-5 and V is TRBV5-6, with no clear D. The CDR3 is made up of 13 amino acids. Germline CDR1 is SGHDT and CDR2 is YYEEEE. Trimming removed 9 bases at V and 0 bases at J, with 10 bases between. The CDR3 protein is CATTVDSNQPQHF. DNA for the CDR3: TGTGCCACTACGGTTGATAGCAATCAGCCCCAGCATTTT. Combining the CDR3 with reference TRBV5-6 and TRBJ1-5 gives the whole variable domain DAGVTQSPTHLIKTRGQQVTLRCSPKSGHDTVSWYQQALGQGPQFIFQYYEEEERQRGNFPDRFSGHQFPNYSSELNVNALLLGDSALYLCATTVDSNQPQHFGDGTRLSIL.

The chain carries TRBV4-1 and TRBJ2-3, with 8 bases matching TRBD2. CDR3 length: 20 residues. CDR1 and CDR2 (germline): MGHRA, YSYEKL. With 0 bases clipped from V and 2 bases from J, the junction kept 16 bases outside the gene matches. CDR3 sequence reads: CASSQDRTDPPGLDTDTQYF. CDR3 nucleotide sequence: TGCGCCAGCAGCCAAGATAGAACTGACCCGCCGGGACTAGACACAGATACGCAGTATTTT.

The chain has TRBV19 and TRBJ2-6; 7 bases fit TRBD1. Per the germline V gene, CDR1 is LNHDA and CDR2 is SQIVND (reference sequence). The CDR3 extends over 17 amino acids. Trimming cost V 8 bases and J 0 bases; bases outside gene matches: 10. CDR3 loop: CASSAGGKLSGANVLTF. The CDR3 DNA reads as TGTGCCAGTTCCGCAGGGGGTAAGCTCTCTGGGGCCAACGTCCTGACTTTC.

This clone has more than one count but fewer than ten. The chain joins TRBV7-2 to TRBJ2-1; 7 bases match TRBD1. This CDR3 spans 15 amino acids. The germline gives CDR1 SGHTA, CDR2 FQGNSA. With 1 base clipped from V and 7 bases from J, the junction kept 7 bases outside the gene matches. This CDR3 reads CASSLEQGDRNEQFF. The CDR3 DNA reads TGTGCCAGCAGCTTAGAGCAGGGGGATAGGAATGAGCAGTTCTTC.

This clone was detected only a few times. The chain couples TRBV11-2 to TRBJ2-1; TRBD2 matches at 8 bases. V dropped 5 bases and J dropped 3; count of bases not matched to a gene: 6. The germline CDR1 and CDR2 sequences are SGHAT and FQNNGV. The CDR3 totals 15 residues. CDR3 nucleotide sequence: TGTGCCAGCAGCCCCATCCGGGGGGGCTACAATGAGCAGTTCTTC. Residues: CASSPIRGGYNEQFF. The entire variable domain, with the rest obtained from reference TRBV11-2 and TRBJ2-1, is as follows: EAGVAQSPRYKIIEKRQSVAFWCNPISGHATLYWYQQILGQGPKLLIQFQNNGVVDDSQLPKDRFSAERLKGVDSTLKIQPAKLEDSAVYLCASSPIRGGYNEQFFGPGTRLTVL.